The 19 T cell receptor beta chains below were found in one sample sequenced in a study of cytomegalovirus exposure and HLA in healthy donors (TCRdb year 2017). Library generation was performed with the immunoSEQ multiplex PCR assay. The multiplex PCR relied on a mix of 60 forward primers for TCR Vbeta segments and 13 reverse primers for TCR Jbeta segments. The table was pulled from immuneACCESS by TCRdb, which kept in-frame rearrangements only. Such tables lose some clones; where checked, under half of the loss comes from unresolved V genes, and the rest has no known cause. Recorded for this sample are approximately 59,000 clones; 68% of them occurred a single time. Less than 20% of the sample is held by the ten biggest clonotypes. Sequencing was carried out using PBMCs. These receptors were obtained from a man aged 35-49 years in good health and CMV-seropositive.

This clone was picked up one time. The chain employs TRBV7-2 and TRBJ2-7; 9 nucleotides agree with TRBD2. V was clipped by 1 base and J by 7 bases; unmatched bases: 8. Germline V gene sequence: CDR1 SGHTA, CDR2 FQGNSA. This CDR3 is 15 amino acids long. The CDR3 reads CASSLGLAGIGEQYF. CDR3 DNA: TGTGCCAGCAGCTTAGGGCTAGCGGGGATTGGTGAGCAGTACTTC.

The chain combines TRBV9 with TRBJ2-1, with 8 bases fitting TRBD2. Germline CDR1 SGDLS, CDR2 YYNGEE. This CDR3 has 17 amino acids. The J segment lost 2 bases and the V segment lost 4 bases, leaving 11 bases of the junction unmatched. As DNA, the CDR3 is TGTGCCAGCAGCCACCCAGGGGCGGGAGGTGCCTACAATGAGCAGTTCTTC. This codes for CASSHPGAGGAYNEQFF.

This sequence joins TRBV7-8 and TRBJ2-2; D not certain. V was shortened by 4 bases and J by 6 bases, with 12 bases between the two germline ends. This CDR3 spans 14 amino acids. The V gene's germline CDR1 is SGHVS and CDR2 FQNEAQ. The CDR3 DNA is TGTGCCAGCAGCTCAAGTACTGGTCCCGGGGAGCTGTTTTTT. Amino acid sequence: CASSSSTGPGELFF.

The rearrangement joins TRBV5-1 to TRBJ2-3; maybe TRBD2 (6 bases). This CDR3 has 15 residues. CDR1 SGHRS and CDR2 YFSETQ come from the germline V gene. V was trimmed by 1 base and J by 6 bases, leaving 15 bases between them. CDR3 sequence: CASSLSGQAGDTQYF. The CDR3 DNA sequence: TGCGCCAGCAGCTTGTCAGGGCAAGCGGGCGATACGCAGTATTTT.

The rearrangement uses TRBV11-3 and TRBJ2-2; 8 positions match TRBD2. Per the germline V gene, CDR1 is SGHNT and CDR2 is YENEEA. CDR3 size: 17 residues. J was trimmed by 6 bases and V by 5 bases; bases with no gene match: 14. DNA for the CDR3: TGTGCCAGCAGCCCCCACAGTGGCGGGGGGTTATCCGGGGAGCTGTTTTTT. The encoded protein is CASSPHSGGGLSGELFF.

The rearrangement uses TRBV6-5 and TRBJ1-1, with 10 bases that match TRBD1. CDR3 length: 15 residues. Losses at the gene ends were 2 bases for V and 6 bases for J; bases not matched to a gene: 6. Germline V gene sequence: CDR1 MNHEY, CDR2 SVGAGI. CDR3 coding DNA: TGTGCCAGCAGTTACCGACAGGGGGCGAGGGCTGAAGCTTTCTTT. It is translated as CASSYRQGARAEAFF.

This clone appeared a single time. The rearrangement joins TRBV19 to TRBJ2-3; TRBD2 aligns across 7 bases. The length of the CDR3 is 16 residues. The V gene's germline CDR1 is LNHDA and CDR2 SQIVND (reference sequence). V gave up 6 bases and J gave up 2 bases; unmatched junction bases: 11. CDR3 DNA sequence: TGTGCCAGTAGCGGAGGGACTAACCGACTCACAGATACGCAGTATTTT. Translation gives CASSGGTNRLTDTQYF.

A few counts support this clone. The chain links TRBV27 to TRBJ1-1, with D hard to call. V lost 0 bases, J lost 3 bases, and 5 bases lay in between. The germline V gene encodes CDR1 MNHEY and CDR2 SMNVEV (reference sequence). There are 13 residues in the CDR3. The CDR3 sequence: CASSLSPDTEAFF. The CDR3 DNA follows: TGTGCCAGCAGTTTATCCCCCGACACTGAAGCTTTCTTT.

The rearrangement joins TRBV7-8 to TRBJ1-5, with a weak D call TRBD1 (5 bases). V lost 3 bases and J 7 bases, leaving 10 bases between the germline ends. Per the germline V gene, CDR1 is SGHVS and CDR2 is FQNEAQ. CDR3 length: 13 residues. In DNA, the CDR3 is TGTGCCAGCAGCTTGAATCACAGGCAGCCCCAGCATTTT. Protein: CASSLNHRQPQHF.

V is TRBV11-2 and J is TRBJ2-2; the match to TRBD1 covers 8 bases. The germline V gene has CDR1 SGHAT and CDR2 FQNNGV. The CDR3 is 15 amino acids. J gave up 7 bases and V 5 bases, and 9 bases lay outside the gene matches. The CDR3 DNA reads as TGTGCCAGCAGCCCTCAGGGGGCTACGGGCGGGGAGCTGTTTTTT. Its translation is CASSPQGATGGELFF.

DNA for the CDR3: TGTGCCATCAGGTCCGCCCAGGGAACGAACACTGAAGCTTTCTTT. It specifies CAIRSAQGTNTEAFF. The chain carries TRBV10-3 and TRBJ1-1; TRBD1 might be the D (5 bases). The V end was cut by 6 bases, the J end by 1 base, with 15 bases between. The germline CDR1 and CDR2 sequences are ENHRY and SYGVKD. The CDR3 sequence is 15 residues long.

The chain combines TRBV9 with TRBJ1-1; 7 bases are a match to TRBD1. The CDR3 totals 14 residues. V shed 3 bases, J shed 6 bases, and the junction held 8 bases outside the gene matches. Germline CDR1 SGDLS, CDR2 YYNGEE. CDR3 coding DNA: TGTGCCAGCAGCGCAAGGGGGCAGGGCCCTGAAGCTTTCTTT. Encoded protein: CASSARGQGPEAFF.

This clone was counted only a few times. This chain connects TRBV7-2 to TRBJ2-2; D gene ambiguous. The CDR3 totals 11 residues. Trimming removed 6 bases from V and 5 bases from J, with 4 bases in between. Germline V CDR1 and CDR2: SGHTA, FQGNSA. The CDR3 nucleotides read TGTGCCAGCAGACGGACCGGGGAGCTGTTTTTT. It translates to CASRRTGELFF.

CDR3 coding DNA: TGTGCCAGCAGCTTAGGCGGACTAGCGGGAGTCGAGCAGTACTTC. Its translation: CASSLGGLAGVEQYF. This rearrangement joins TRBV11-3 to TRBJ2-7; 13 bases map to TRBD2. The CDR3 length is 15 residues. J was trimmed by 6 bases and V by 1 base; bases with no gene match: 3. Germline V CDR1 and CDR2: SGHNT, YENEEA.

Details on this clone: The CDR3 does not end in the conserved phenylalanine or tryptophan, so this is likely a read error. V and J are TRBV15 and TRBJ2-7, with 7 bases aligning to TRBD2. The CDR3 has 14 amino acids. Germline CDR1 and CDR2: LNHNV and YYDKDF (reference sequence). Germline trimming cut 3 bases from V and 0 bases from J; bases unmatched to any gene: 2. Here the CDR3 DNA reads TGTGCCACCAGCAGCGGGGGGACCTCCTACGAGCAGTACCTC. Its translation: CATSSGGTSYEQYL.

The chain combines TRBV7-2 with TRBJ2-3; TRBD2 matches 8 bases. From germline, CDR1 is SGHTA and CDR2 FQGNSA. The CDR3 loop spans 18 amino acids. The junction had 13 bases not matched to a gene; V was cut back by 4 bases and J by 1 base. For the CDR3, the DNA is TGTGCCAGCAGCTCCCGACCCGGCTGGCGGGGGGGCACAGATACGCAGTATTTT. This translates into CASSSRPGWRGGTDTQYF.

In its sample, this clone was seen many times. The chain is built from TRBV18 and TRBJ2-7; a possible D gene is TRBD1 (6 bases). Germline CDR1 and CDR2: KGHSH and LQKENI. V was pared by 6 bases and J by 2 bases, with 26 bases between. The CDR3 has 18 residues. The CDR3 loop reads CASSSTTGMDSPAYEQYF. DNA for the CDR3: TGTGCCAGCTCGTCGACAACGGGAATGGACAGTCCAGCCTACGAGCAGTACTTC.

J is TRBJ2-7 and V is TRBV2; possibly TRBD1 for D (6 bases). V gave up 4 bases and J gave up 0 bases, with 10 bases separating them. The V gene's germline CDR1 is SNHLY and CDR2 FYNNEI. The CDR3 spans 14 residues. CDR3 sequence reads: CASSGDRSSYEQYF. The CDR3 nucleotides are TGTGCCAGCAGTGGTGACAGGAGCTCCTACGAGCAGTACTTC. The complete variable domain, with remaining parts taken from reference TRBV2 and TRBJ2-7, reads EPEVTQTPSHQVTQMGQEVILRCVPISNHLYFYWYRQILGQKVEFLVSFYNNEISEKSEIFDDQFSVERPDGSNFTLKIRSTKLEDSAMYFCASSGDRSSYEQYFGPGTRLTVT.

V and J are TRBV6-5 and TRBJ2-3, with a tentative D call TRBD2 (6 bases). The CDR3 is made up of 15 amino acids. Germline CDR1 and CDR2: MNHEY and SVGAGI. V was trimmed by 2 bases and J by 4 bases, leaving 13 bases between them. The CDR3 here is CASSYRGREADTQYF. In DNA, the CDR3 is TGTGCCAGCAGTTACCGGGGCAGGGAGGCAGATACGCAGTATTTT.